This T cell receptor beta chain derives from a study of blood T cell repertoires in COVID-19. On the study more broadly: Donors in the United States, Italy and Spain gave samples during acute or convalescent COVID-19.

The CDR3 loop spans 14 amino acids. Germline CDR1 and CDR2: DFQATT and SNEGSKA (reference sequence). The ends lost 3 bases at V and 1 base at J; junction bases unmatched: 6. Individuals drawn from 24 US areas were roughly 18 to 100 years old. The repertoire was sequenced with immunoSEQ multiplex PCR; TCRdb's copy has only in-frame clones and lacks some. This sample has just over 80,000 clones, with about 89% found just once. The V gene is TRBV20-1, the J gene TRBJ2-7; 7 bases agree with TRBD2. The source of this sequence is a woman between 45 and 65 years old with acute COVID-19. The specimen was PBMCs or T cells enriched from blood (not recorded which). The chain's CDR3 is CSASPLAASYEQYF. The CDR3, as DNA: TGCAGTGCTAGTCCCCTAGCGGCATCCTACGAGCAGTACTTC.